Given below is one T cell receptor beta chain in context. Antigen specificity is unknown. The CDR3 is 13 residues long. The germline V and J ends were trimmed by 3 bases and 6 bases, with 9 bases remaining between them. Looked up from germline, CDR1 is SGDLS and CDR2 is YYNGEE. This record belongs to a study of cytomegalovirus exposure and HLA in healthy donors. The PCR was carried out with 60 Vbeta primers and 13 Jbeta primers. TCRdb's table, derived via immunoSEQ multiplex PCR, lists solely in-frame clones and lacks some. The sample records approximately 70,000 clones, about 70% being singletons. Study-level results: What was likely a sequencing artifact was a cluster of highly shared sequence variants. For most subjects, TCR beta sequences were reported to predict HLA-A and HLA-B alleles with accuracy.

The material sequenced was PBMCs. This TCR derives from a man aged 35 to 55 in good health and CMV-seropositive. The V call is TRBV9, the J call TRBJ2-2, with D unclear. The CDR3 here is CASSAAGSGELFF. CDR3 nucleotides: TGTGCCAGCAGCGCCGCCGGGTCCGGGGAGCTGTTTTTT.